The T cell receptor beta chain described here comes from a study of somatic mutations in cytotoxic T cells in rheumatoid arthritis. Among the healthy controls, all of them blood donors, the median age was around 53 years (range about 21-70) and roughly 57% were female. Produced via immunoSEQ multiplex PCR; TCRdb's table is partial and in-frame only. The data contain tens of thousands of clones, approximately 84% of them singletons. Germline loops: CDR1 SEHNR, CDR2 FQNEAQ (reference sequence). The CDR3 extends over 15 amino acids. The V and J ends lost 5 bases and 4 bases respectively, with 17 bases between them. On this clone: Its matching antigen is unknown.

Study outcomes and limitations: The identity of the antigens targeted by the expanded CD8+ clones remained unknown.

The sequence came from a middle-aged man in good health. Input material: CD8+ T cells sorted from blood. V gene TRBV7-9 combines with J gene TRBJ1-1; D remains unclear. The CDR3 DNA reads TGTGCCAGCAGCCTAGATATCTCCAGAATCACTGAAGCTTTCTTT. Amino acids: CASSLDISRITEAFF.